This T cell receptor (beta chain) is from a study of blood T cell repertoires in COVID-19. In the study overall: Material from acute and convalescent COVID-19 was sourced from the United States, Italy and Spain. The analysed material was cDNA or gDNA that came from T cells, B-cell-depleted T cells, or PBMCs.

Method: immunoSEQ multiplex PCR; TCRdb's copy keeps in-frame clones and lacks some. The sample lists a few hundred thousand clones; around 86% were seen once. This CDR3 is built from 16 residues. V shed 2 bases, J shed 3 bases, and the junction held 7 bases outside the gene matches. CDR1 is LNHDA, CDR2 SQIVND, per germline (reference sequence). The chain combines TRBV19 with TRBJ2-5; TRBD2 agrees at 9 bases. The sequenced sample was peripheral blood. This sequence was found in a woman in her thirties who had recovered from COVID-19. CDR3 in DNA: TGTGCCAGTAGTATATCGTGGGCTAGCGGGAAAGAGACCCAGTACTTC. Translated, it gives CASSISWASGKETQYF.